These T cell receptor beta chains were read from a single sample in a study of T cell responses to AZD1222 COVID-19 vaccine. Sequenced by immunoSEQ multiplex PCR; TCRdb stores in-frame clones only, minus some. This sample has about 90,000 clones, with around 90% found just once. The sample here was peripheral blood, taken on day 0 of MenACWY control vaccination. Every receptor here comes from an adult in good health. Each CDR3 is given with its conserved first and last residue. Each record gives: V gene, clone size, J gene, D gene, CDR3 protein, CDR3 DNA. The D gene is left open where the match is weak. Not all rows give a size; the values are once, few, many and, for expanded clones, a class.

V: TRBV30
size: -
J: TRBJ1-3
D: -
CDR3: CAWTRGSSGNTIYF
DNA: TGTGCCTGGACCAGGGGATCCTCTGGAAACACCATATATTTT

V: TRBV29-1
size: -
J: TRBJ1-3
D: -
CDR3: CSVTGSGNTIYF
DNA: TGCAGCGTGACAGGTTCTGGAAACACCATATATTTT

V: TRBV11-2
size: -
J: TRBJ2-1
D: -
CDR3: CASSFSMSSYNEQFF
DNA: TGTGCCAGCAGCTTCTCGATGAGCTCCTACAATGAGCAGTTCTTC

V: TRBV28
size: -
J: TRBJ1-5
D: -
CDR3: CASSPPLGLSNQPQHF
DNA: TGTGCCAGCAGTCCTCCTCTTGGGTTGAGCAATCAGCCCCAGCATTTT

V: TRBV11-2
size: -
J: TRBJ2-7
D: TRBD2
CDR3: CASSLGSGGTYEQYF
DNA: TGTGCCAGCAGCTTAGGAAGCGGGGGTACCTACGAGCAGTACTTC

V: TRBV20-1
size: -
J: TRBJ2-1
D: -
CDR3: CSANKDNEQFF
DNA: TGCAGTGCCAACAAAGACAATGAGCAGTTCTTC

V: TRBV6-6
size: -
J: TRBJ1-1
D: -
CDR3: CASSYLLVIDTEAFF
DNA: TGTGCCAGCAGTTACCTTCTAGTGATCGACACTGAAGCTTTCTTT

V: TRBV12-3/TRBV12-4
size: -
J: TRBJ2-4
D: -
CDR3: CASSQGRVIQYF
DNA: TGTGCCAGCAGTCAGGGGAGGGTCATTCAGTACTTC

V: TRBV7-9
size: -
J: TRBJ2-7
D: -
CDR3: CASSEQGSSYEQYF
DNA: TGTGCCAGCAGCGAACAGGGTTCCTCCTACGAGCAGTACTTC

V: TRBV6-4
size: few
J: TRBJ2-2
D: TRBD2
CDR3: CASSSGDTGELFF
DNA: TGTGCCAGCAGTAGCGGGGACACCGGGGAGCTGTTTTTT

V: TRBV2
size: once
J: TRBJ1-2
D: -
CDR3: CASSQYRDGYTF
DNA: TGTGCCAGCAGCCAATACAGGGATGGCTACACCTTC

V: TRBV7-2
size: -
J: TRBJ1-1
D: -
CDR3: CASSLATGPTTEAFF
DNA: TGTGCCAGCAGCTTAGCGACCGGTCCCACCACTGAAGCTTTCTTT

V: TRBV7-2
size: -
J: TRBJ1-1
D: TRBD1
CDR3: CASSSGGFTTEAFF
DNA: TGTGCCAGCAGCTCAGGGGGGTTTACCACTGAAGCTTTCTTT

V: TRBV7-9
size: -
J: TRBJ2-3
D: TRBD2
CDR3: CASSLDAPASGGSPDTQYF
DNA: TGTGCCAGCAGCTTAGACGCCCCCGCTAGCGGGGGGTCCCCAGATACGCAGTATTTT

V: TRBV30
size: -
J: TRBJ2-1
D: TRBD2
CDR3: CAWSPTTGGAYNEQFF
DNA: TGTGCCTGGAGTCCAACCACCGGGGGGGCCTACAATGAGCAGTTCTTC

V: TRBV5-6
size: -
J: TRBJ1-2
D: -
CDR3: CASSPRGGYYGYTF
DNA: TGTGCCAGCAGTCCTCGAGGGGGGTACTATGGCTACACCTTC

V: TRBV27
size: -
J: TRBJ2-4
D: -
CDR3: CASSSGLGTKNIQYF
DNA: TGTGCCAGCAGTTCGGGACTGGGGACCAAAAACATTCAGTACTTC

V: TRBV6-5
size: -
J: TRBJ1-5
D: -
CDR3: CASKSSNSNQPQHF
DNA: TGTGCCAGCAAGAGTAGTAATAGCAATCAGCCCCAGCATTTT

V: TRBV19
size: -
J: TRBJ1-2
D: TRBD1
CDR3: CASSSRTGATYGYTF
DNA: TGTGCCAGTAGTTCCCGGACAGGGGCCACCTATGGCTACACCTTC

V: TRBV6-5
size: few
J: TRBJ2-7
D: -
CDR3: CASKGVGEQYF
DNA: TGTGCCAGCAAAGGGGTGGGAGAGCAGTACTTC

V: TRBV7-8
size: medium-sized
J: TRBJ1-1
D: TRBD1
CDR3: CASSSGTGGSEAFF
DNA: TGTGCCAGCAGCTCCGGGACAGGGGGCTCTGAAGCTTTCTTT

V: TRBV6-4
size: -
J: TRBJ2-3
D: -
CDR3: CASSLGRSRTDTQYF
DNA: TGTGCCAGCAGCCTCGGCCGGAGTAGAACAGATACGCAGTATTTT

V: TRBV11-2
size: -
J: TRBJ2-3
D: -
CDR3: CASSLVGAGTDTQYF
DNA: TGTGCCAGCAGCTTAGTTGGGGCCGGGACAGATACGCAGTATTTT

V: TRBV28
size: -
J: TRBJ1-2
D: TRBD1
CDR3: CASRTGVYGYTF
DNA: TGTGCCAGTAGAACAGGGGTCTATGGCTACACCTTC

V: TRBV11-2
size: -
J: TRBJ2-3
D: TRBD1
CDR3: CASSLWAGDRYLDTQYF
DNA: TGTGCCAGCAGCTTGTGGGCCGGGGACAGGTACTTGGATACGCAGTATTTT

V: TRBV18
size: -
J: TRBJ1-5
D: TRBD1
CDR3: CASSPSTGDQQPQHF
DNA: TGTGCCAGCTCACCGTCGACAGGGGATCAGCAGCCCCAGCATTTT

V: TRBV19
size: -
J: TRBJ1-1
D: -
CDR3: CASSTTGWRGKTEAFF
DNA: TGTGCCAGTAGTACTACCGGGTGGAGGGGGAAGACTGAAGCTTTCTTT